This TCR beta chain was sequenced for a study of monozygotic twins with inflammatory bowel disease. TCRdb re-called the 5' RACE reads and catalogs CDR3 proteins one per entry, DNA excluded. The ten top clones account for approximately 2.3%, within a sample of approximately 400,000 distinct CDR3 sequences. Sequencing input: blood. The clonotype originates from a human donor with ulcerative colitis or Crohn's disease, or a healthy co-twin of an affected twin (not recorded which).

The chain's CDR3 is CASSLAGQGSRTF. The chain links TRBV11-2 to TRBJ1-2; as DNA is missing, the TRBD1 call by TCRdb cannot be tested. CDR3 length: 13 amino acids. Germline V gene lookup returns CDR1 SGHAT and CDR2 FQNNGV.